The 15 T cell receptor beta chains presented below share a single source sample, sequenced in a study of tumor-infiltrating lymphocytes in primary liver carcinoma (dated by TCRdb to about 2017). Total RNA and DNA were co-extracted from approximately 20-30 mg of bulk tissue with the AllPrep DNA/RNA mini kit, without cell sorting. Sequenced on an Illumina HiSeq 2500. A constant-region primer and ProtoScript II reverse transcriptase were used to reverse-transcribe TCRbeta-specific cDNA from 500 ng total RNA. TCRbeta libraries were built with three nested multiplex PCR rounds, a slightly modified ARM-PCR procedure. Multiplex TRBV1-TRBV30 forward primers and a Cbeta reverse primer were used in the first two PCR rounds, each of which was run for roughly 9 cycles. TCRdb's own reprocessing of the public reads used fastp at Q25 and MiXCR and kept productive beta chains. Each record represents a unique CDR3 protein, reported with the most common genes and DNA among its rows. This sample holds 95,000 to 150,000 distinct CDR3 sequences; around 62% were observed only once. Around 8.5% of the sample goes to the ten largest clones.

Sequencing input: liver tumor tissue from sampling region 1. In light of the paper, this sample's cell subset or site label describes: tumor region T1, superior pole. These TCRs come from an older woman with primary liver carcinoma and hepatitis B virus infection.

CDR3 sequence reads: CASRIAGEGHEQYF. CDR3 nucleotides: TGTGCCAGCAGAATAGCGGGAGAAGGCCACGAGCAGTACTTC. This sequence joins TRBV28 and TRBJ2-7; 9 bases agree with TRBD2. Trimming took 6 bases from V and 5 from J; bases not matched to a gene: 8. Per the germline V gene, CDR1 is MDHEN and CDR2 is SYDVKM. This CDR3 has 14 amino acids. Drawing the rest from reference TRBV28 and TRBJ2-7, the complete variable domain is DVKVTQSSRYLVKRTGEKVFLECVQDMDHENMFWYRQDPGLGLRLIYFSYDVKMKEKGDIPEGYSVSREKKERFSLILESASTNQTSMYLCASRIAGEGHEQYFGPGTRLTVT.

This clonotype was seen many times. The chain is built from TRBV28 and TRBJ1-5; D may be TRBD1 (6 bases). This CDR3 spans 16 amino acids. CDR1 MDHEN and CDR2 SYDVKM come from the germline V gene. V lost 8 bases to trimming and J lost 1 base, with 18 bases between them. The CDR3 protein is CASDRSRGASNQPQHF. The CDR3 coding sequence is TGTGCCAGCGATCGCTCGCGGGGGGCAAGCAATCAGCCCCAGCATTTT.

A remark on this clonotype: Given a much more abundant clone one base away, this may be a read error. The genes are TRBV12-3 or TRBV12-4 and TRBJ1-1; possible D gene TRBD1, 5 bases. CDR3 size: 12 residues. Here the CDR3 DNA reads TGTGTCAGCAGTTCGGGACGGCGTGAAGCTTTCTTT. Its translation is CVSSSGRREAFF.

This clonotype was recorded only once. Sequence at one end of the junction differs from germline and may be a read error. The chain joins TRBV4-2 to TRBJ1-1, with D uncertain. Germline assignment: CDR1 LGHNA and CDR2 YNFKEQ. The CDR3 has 14 amino acids. Here the CDR3 DNA reads TGTGCAAGCAGCCTGGAAAAATGGGACACTGAAGCTTTCTTT. Protein: CASSLEKWDTEAFF.

About this clonotype itself: Just one base apart from a much larger clone, this may be a read error. The gene calls are TRBV6-6 and TRBJ2-2; D gene ambiguous. The germline V gene has CDR1 MNHNY and CDR2 SVGAGI (reference sequence). The CDR3 runs 14 residues. DNA of the CDR3: TGTGCCAGCAGTTCCCCGGCGAACATCGGGGAGCTGTTTTTT. Encoded protein: CASSSPANIGELFF.

As regards this clonotype: Here the CDR3 omits its conserved ending phenylalanine or tryptophan, so a read error is the likely source. The chain has TRBV30 and TRBJ1-4; D might be TRBD1 (6 bases). This CDR3 has 12 amino acids. V lost 5 bases and J 8 bases, leaving 12 bases between the germline ends. CDR1 and CDR2 (germline): GTSNPN, SVGIG (reference sequence). The DNA of the CDR3 is TGTGCCTGGGCAGGACAGAGAGAAAAACTGTTTTCT. It encodes CAWAGQREKLFS.

This clonotype occurred a few times. The rearrangement links TRBV5-1 to TRBJ2-3, with D tentatively TRBD1 (6 bases). CDR3 size: 14 residues. Trimming pared 4 bases from V and 0 bases from J, leaving 9 bases between. Germline lookup yields CDR1 SGHRS and CDR2 YFSETQ. The CDR3 protein is CASSTGQSTDTQYF. For the CDR3, the DNA is TGCGCCAGCAGCACAGGACAGAGCACAGATACGCAGTATTTT.

This clonotype was observed a handful of times. The chain has TRBV7-8 and TRBJ2-3; 8 bases fit TRBD2. Germline CDR1 is SGHVS and CDR2 is FQNEAQ. This CDR3 contains 16 residues. Trimming took 8 bases from V and 2 from J; bases not matched to a gene: 12. This chain's CDR3 is CASGRAGGLITDTQYF. The CDR3 nucleotides are TGTGCCAGCGGCCGGGCGGGAGGCCTCATCACAGATACGCAGTATTTT.

The chain has TRBV29-1 and TRBJ2-3, with D possibly being TRBD1 (6 bases). CDR1 SQVTM and CDR2 ANQGSEA come from the germline V gene. Trimming pared 8 bases from V and 6 bases from J, leaving 18 bases between. This CDR3 is built from 13 residues. CDR3 nucleotides: TGCAGCACCGGGGATGTGAGGGGGGATACGCAGTATTTT. Translated, it gives CSTGDVRGDTQYF.

Only a few counts were recorded for this clonotype. This may be a read error: a much more frequent sequence differs by one nucleotide. The J gene is TRBJ2-3, the V gene TRBV29-1; no clear D. Germline V gene data show CDR1 as SQVTM and CDR2 as ANQGSEA. CDR3 length: 10 amino acids. CDR3 DNA sequence: TGCGGCGTTGACTCTGGTACGCAGTATTTT. It encodes CGVDSGTQYF.

With respect to this clonotype: Without the conserved terminal phenylalanine or tryptophan, this CDR3 likely stems from a read error. The chain links TRBV5-6 to TRBJ1-4; D is possibly TRBD1 (5 bases). V lost 2 bases and J 7 bases, leaving 9 bases between the germline ends. CDR3 size: 13 residues. The germline gives CDR1 SGHDT, CDR2 YYEEEE. The CDR3 DNA reads as TGTGCCAGCAGCTTAGGGGCTAGTGAAAAACTGTTTATT. It specifies CASSLGASEKLFI.

The sample holds one count of this clonotype. A read error is possible here, since a much larger clone lies one base away. The V gene is TRBV6-5, the J gene TRBJ2-2, with 9 bases that match TRBD1. Germline CDR1 MNHEY, CDR2 SVGAGI. The CDR3 loop spans 16 amino acids. Losses at the gene ends were 5 bases for V and 4 bases for J; bases not matched to a gene: 8. The CDR3 coding sequence is TGTGCCAGCAGTGTCCTTCCGGGACAGGGCACCGGGGAGCTGTTTTTT. It yields the protein CASSVLPGQGTGELFF.

This clonotype was detected ten times or more. The chain is built from TRBV6-1 and TRBJ1-5, with 9 positions matching TRBD1. This CDR3 spans 14 amino acids. Germline V CDR1 and CDR2: MNHNS, SASEGT. V lost 8 bases to trimming and J lost 7 bases; unmatched junction nucleotides: 9. The CDR3 sequence is CASGQGPEGQPQHF. The CDR3, as DNA: TGTGCCAGCGGACAGGGGCCCGAAGGGCAGCCCCAGCATTTT.

Only one count was recorded for this clonotype. One end of the junction fails to match germline, which may point to a read error. The V call is TRBV29-1, the J call TRBJ2-3, with TRBD2 matching 8 bases. This CDR3 has 12 amino acids. Germline CDR1 is SQVTM and CDR2 is ANQGSEA. The CDR3 DNA follows: TGCAGTGTGACGACAGCGGGAGATACGGAGTATTTT. Translation gives CSVTTAGDTEYF.

About this clonotype itself: As the CDR3 is not closed by the conserved phenylalanine or tryptophan, this likely results from a read error. The chain joins TRBV12-3 or TRBV12-4 to TRBJ1-5, with TRBD1 matching over 12 bases. The CDR3 is 17 amino acids. CDR3 sequence (DNA): TGTGTCAGCGAGAAAGGGACAGGGGGCGTCGACAATCAGCCCCAGCATCTT. Translating gives CVSEKGTGGVDNQPQHL.